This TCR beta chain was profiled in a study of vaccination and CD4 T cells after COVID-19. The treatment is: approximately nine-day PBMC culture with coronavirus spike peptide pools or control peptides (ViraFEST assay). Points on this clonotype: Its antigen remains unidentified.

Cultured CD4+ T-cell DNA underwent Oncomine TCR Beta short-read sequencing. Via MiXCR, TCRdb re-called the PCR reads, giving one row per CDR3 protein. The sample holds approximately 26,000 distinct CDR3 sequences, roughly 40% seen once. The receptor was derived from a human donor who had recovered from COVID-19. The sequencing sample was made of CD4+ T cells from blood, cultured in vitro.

The CDR3 here is CSARDVVNTEAFF. The CDR3 DNA is TGCAGTGCTAGAGATGTGGTGAACACTGAAGCTTTCTTT. This chain connects TRBV20-1 to TRBJ1-1; D is ambiguous. The V gene's germline CDR1 is DFQATT and CDR2 SNEGSKA (reference sequence). The CDR3 runs to 13 residues. Trimming left V 0 bases short and J 0 bases short, with 5 bases between.